Each of the 9 T cell receptor beta chains below was sequenced from the same sample in a study of shared clonotypes between healthy human individuals. CD8 cells classed as naive were CD45RO-negative and positively selected for CCR7, excluding terminally differentiated effector memory CD45RA+ cells. Clones were sequenced by immunoSEQ multiplex PCR, and TCRdb holds only the in-frame ones, with some missing. The sample holds around 600,000 clones, roughly 95% seen once. Sequencing input: naive CD8+ T cells sorted from blood. Source of these receptors: a woman in her thirties in good health.

The CDR3 DNA reads TGTGCCAGCAGTTTAAACCGGGACAGAGATTTCATGTCCTCTGGAAACACCATATATTTT. This translates into CASSLNRDRDFMSSGNTIYF. The chain uses TRBV28 and TRBJ1-3, with 7 bases lining up with TRBD1. Trimming at V came to 2 bases and at J to 0 bases, leaving 16 bases not matched to a gene. The CDR3 has 20 residues. Germline-derived CDR1 and CDR2 are MDHEN and SYDVKM.

This clone was seen a single time. CDR3 sequence: CASSPGQGSNQPQHF. The CDR3 DNA is TGTGCCAGTAGTCCCGGGCAGGGCAGCAATCAGCCCCAGCATTTT. This chain uses TRBV19 with TRBJ1-5; D may be TRBD1 (5 bases). CDR1 is LNHDA, CDR2 SQIVND, per germline (reference sequence). V was cut by 5 bases and J by 1 base, with 12 bases left in between. CDR3 length: 15 amino acids.

This clone occurred once. V is TRBV4-1 and J is TRBJ2-7; 7 bases align to TRBD1. Trimming at V came to 3 bases and at J to 2 bases, leaving 4 bases not matched to a gene. CDR3 length: 14 residues. Germline-derived CDR1 and CDR2 are MGHRA and YSYEKL. The CDR3 is CASSHRTGTYEQYF. The CDR3 nucleotides read TGCGCCAGCAGCCACCGGACAGGAACCTACGAGCAGTACTTC.

V gene TRBV7-8 combines with J gene TRBJ1-1; D is perhaps TRBD1 (6 bases). V was pared by 3 bases and J by 3 bases, with 17 bases between. CDR1 SGHVS and CDR2 FQNEAQ come from the germline V gene. The CDR3 has 16 residues. CDR3 sequence reads: CASSLYQGGTYTEAFF. The DNA for the CDR3 is TGTGCCAGCAGCTTGTACCAAGGGGGGACCTACACTGAAGCTTTCTTT.

In its sample, this clone was seen once. This chain joins TRBV27 and TRBJ2-3; TRBD2 aligns across 12 bases. V lost 5 bases, J lost 3 bases, and 3 bases stayed unmatched. In germline, CDR1 is MNHEY, CDR2 SMNVEV (reference sequence). The CDR3 contains 15 residues. The CDR3 region is CASSPGLAGTDTQYF. DNA for the CDR3: TGTGCCAGCAGTCCCGGACTAGCGGGGACAGATACGCAGTATTTT.

This clone was detected once. The chain is built from TRBV29-1 and TRBJ2-7; 10 bases align to TRBD2. CDR1 is SQVTM and CDR2 is ANQGSEA in the germline V gene. The CDR3 length is 15 residues. The ends lost 3 bases at V and 12 bases at J; junction bases unmatched: 17. In DNA, the CDR3 is TGCAGCGTTGATGTCGTCTTACTAGCGGGACTTTTTCTGTACTTC. Protein sequence: CSVDVVLLAGLFLYF.

The rearrangement joins TRBV6-1 to TRBJ1-4; D remains ambiguous. Trimming shortened V by 4 bases and J by 0 bases, and 15 bases separated the two germline ends. Germline values: CDR1 MNHNS, CDR2 SASEGT. CDR3 length: 17 amino acids. CDR3: CASSAHPGPATNEKLFF. The CDR3 bases are TGTGCCAGCAGTGCGCACCCTGGGCCAGCAACTAATGAAAAACTGTTTTTT.

The rearrangement joins TRBV5-1 to TRBJ2-5, with TRBD1 matching over 7 bases. Germline V CDR1 and CDR2: SGHRS, YFSETQ. J gave up 5 bases and V 5 bases, and 6 bases lay outside the gene matches. The CDR3 loop spans 13 amino acids. CDR3 coding DNA: TGCGCCAGCAGAAAAGGGGGCTGGGAGACCCAGTACTTC. It codes for CASRKGGWETQYF. The whole variable domain, remainder taken from reference TRBV5-1 and TRBJ2-5, is KAGVTQTPRYLIKTRGQQVTLSCSPISGHRSVSWYQQTPGQGLQFLFEYFSETQRNKGNFPGRFSGRQFSNSRSEMNVSTLELGDSALYLCASRKGGWETQYFGPGTRLLVL.

This chain joins TRBV5-6 and TRBJ2-6, with D possibly TRBD1 on 5 matching bases. The germline V and J ends were trimmed by 2 bases and 1 base, with 13 bases remaining between them. The CDR3 length is 17 residues. In germline, CDR1 is SGHDT, CDR2 YYEEEE. CDR3 bases: TGTGCCAGCAGCTTAGGCAGGGCGCCTTCTGGGGCCAACGTCCTGACTTTC. Amino acids: CASSLGRAPSGANVLTF.